Listed here are 12 T cell receptor beta chains from one sample, sequenced in a study of technical replicates of blood from four donors. The method was immunoSEQ multiplex PCR; TCRdb's version includes in-frame clones alone and lacks a portion of them. This sample yields tens of thousands of clones, of which about 97% are seen a single time; around 0.2% belongs to the top ten. The material sequenced was T cells isolated from PBMCs. The receptors originated from a human donor in good health.

This rearrangement joins TRBV7-9 to TRBJ2-3; D remains ambiguous. The CDR3 consists of 14 residues. Germline loops: CDR1 SEHNR, CDR2 FQNEAQ (reference sequence). V gave up 2 bases and J gave up 2 bases, with 8 bases separating them. The chain's CDR3 is CASSLPRFTDTQYF. CDR3 DNA: TGTGCCAGCAGCTTACCGCGTTTCACAGATACGCAGTATTTT.

The CDR3 protein is CASSPGGVGRQYF. For the CDR3, the DNA is TGTGCCAGCTCACCGGGAGGGGTTGGACGGCAGTACTTC. This rearrangement joins TRBV18 to TRBJ2-7, with 7 bases identical to TRBD2. The V segment lost 3 bases and the J segment 9 bases; nucleotides outside the gene matches: 8. This CDR3 region has 13 residues. CDR1 is KGHSH, CDR2 LQKENI, per germline. Combining the CDR3 with reference TRBV18 and TRBJ2-7 gives the whole variable domain NAGVMQNPRHLVRRRGQEARLRCSPMKGHSHVYWYRQLPEEGLKFMVYLQKENIIDESGMPKERFSAEFPKEGPSILRIQQVVRGDSAAYFCASSPGGVGRQYFGPGTRLTVT.

The chain uses TRBV5-6 and TRBJ1-6; 7 nucleotides align to TRBD1. The V gene end was trimmed by 6 bases and the J gene end by 13 bases; junction bases not matched to a gene: 13. CDR1 is SGHDT, CDR2 YYEEEE, per germline. The CDR3 has 14 amino acids. The CDR3 bases are TGTGCCAGCAACCCGGAGGGACAGATCAGGCCCCTCCACTTT. This encodes CASNPEGQIRPLHF.

The chain couples TRBV5-1 to TRBJ2-5, with D possibly being TRBD2 (5 bases). The last part of the DNA fits TRBJ2-7 better; the J call may be wrong. The CDR3 has 14 residues. Germline V lookup: CDR1 SGHRS, CDR2 YFSETQ. DNA of the CDR3: TGCGCCAGCAGCTTGTTGCGGTCAGAGGGCGAGCAGTACTTC. It yields the protein CASSLLRSEGEQYF.

This clone appeared once. The chain is built from TRBV29-1 and TRBJ2-7; tentative D call: TRBD1 (6 bases). Germline-derived CDR1 and CDR2 are SQVTM and ANQGSEA. The V end lost 7 bases, the J end lost 3 bases, and 19 bases lay between the germline ends. The CDR3 covers 14 residues. The CDR3 DNA follows: TGCAGCGCCACACGGCCAGGGGCGATCTACGAGCAGTACTTC. It encodes CSATRPGAIYEQYF.

J is TRBJ2-6 and V is TRBV29-1, with D tentatively TRBD2 (5 bases). From germline, CDR1 is SQVTM and CDR2 ANQGSEA. V lost 4 bases, J lost 6 bases, and 7 bases lay in between. The CDR3 is 12 amino acids. The CDR3 DNA is TGCAGCGTTGGGACTGAGGCCAACGTCCTGACTTTC. Translating it yields CSVGTEANVLTF.

The chain recombines TRBV9 with TRBJ2-1, with D possibly being TRBD1 (5 bases). CDR3 length equals 16 residues. Trimming pared 0 bases from V and 5 bases from J, leaving 15 bases between. The germline CDR1 and CDR2 sequences are SGDLS and YYNGEE. CDR3 DNA sequence: TGTGCCAGCAGCGTAGAGGACCCGACAGATAACAATGAGCAGTTCTTC. This codes for CASSVEDPTDNNEQFF. The whole variable domain, filled in from reference TRBV9 and TRBJ2-1, reads DSGVTQTPKHLITATGQRVTLRCSPRSGDLSVYWYQQSLDQGLQFLIQYYNGEERAKGNILERFSAQQFPDLHSELNLSSLELGDSALYFCASSVEDPTDNNEQFFGPGTRLTVL.

This clone was detected only once. This chain joins TRBV5-1 and TRBJ2-1; 8 nucleotides agree with TRBD1. The CDR3 has 16 amino acids. Germline-derived CDR1 and CDR2 are SGHRS and YFSETQ. The V gene end was trimmed by 2 bases and the J gene end by 5 bases; junction bases not matched to a gene: 9. The CDR3 is CASSFRTGQGDNEQFF. The CDR3 DNA reads as TGCGCCAGCAGCTTTAGGACAGGGCAAGGGGACAATGAGCAGTTCTTC.

The genes are TRBV30 and TRBJ2-5; 7 nucleotides agree with TRBD2. The CDR3 runs 19 residues. Germline CDR1 GTSNPN, CDR2 SVGIG (reference sequence). J was trimmed by 5 bases and V by 0 bases; bases with no gene match: 21. The CDR3 DNA reads TGTGCCTGGAGTGTAGATCGCGGGGGAATTCAACGCTGGAGGGAGACCCAGTACTTC. Translation: CAWSVDRGGIQRWRETQYF. Looking up the rest from reference TRBV30 and TRBJ2-5 gives the full variable domain: SQTIHQWPATLVQPVGSPLSLECTVEGTSNPNLYWYRQAAGRGLQLLFYSVGIGQISSEVPQNLSASRPQDRQFILSSKKLLLSDSGFYLCAWSVDRGGIQRWRETQYFGPGTRLLVL.

The chain employs TRBV4-2 and TRBJ1-2; TRBD1 matches at 7 bases. With V trimmed by 7 bases and J by 4 bases, 18 bases remained unmatched. Looked up from germline, CDR1 is LGHNA and CDR2 is YNFKEQ. The CDR3 has 17 amino acids. DNA of the CDR3: TGTGCCAGCACCAGCAAATTGGCAGGGGGTGAGGCCTATGGCTACACCTTC. Its protein product is CASTSKLAGGEAYGYTF.

This chain links TRBV7-9 with TRBJ1-1; D ambiguous. V dropped 4 bases and J dropped 4 bases, with 19 bases sitting between them. The germline CDR1 and CDR2 sequences are SEHNR and FQNEAQ (reference sequence). The CDR3 covers 16 residues. CDR3 in DNA: TGTGCCAGCAGCTCGTCGGGTGAGGGAAAGGGCACTGAAGCTTTCTTT. It encodes CASSSSGEGKGTEAFF.

The rearrangement joins TRBV2 to TRBJ2-5, with 7 positions matching TRBD1. CDR3 length: 15 residues. The germline V gene encodes CDR1 SNHLY and CDR2 FYNNEI. V dropped 5 bases and J dropped 0; count of bases not matched to a gene: 6. The CDR3 nucleotides are TGTGCCAGCAGTTACATGACAGGGTACCAAGAGACCCAGTACTTC. It specifies CASSYMTGYQETQYF. Full variable domain (remainder filled in from reference TRBV2 and TRBJ2-5): EPEVTQTPSHQVTQMGQEVILRCVPISNHLYFYWYRQILGQKVEFLVSFYNNEISEKSEIFDDQFSVERPDGSNFTLKIRSTKLEDSAMYFCASSYMTGYQETQYFGPGTRLLVL.